This T cell receptor beta chain was sequenced in a study of T-cell reconstitution after alpha-beta-depleted transplantation in children. The TCRbeta library was prepared with unique molecular identifiers. Via MiXCR, TCRdb re-called the PCR reads, giving one row per CDR3 protein. This sample yields just over 950,000 distinct CDR3 sequences, of which about 29% are seen a single time; under 30% belongs to the top ten. The CDR3 covers 12 residues. Trimming removed 5 bases at V and 13 bases at J, with 15 bases between. Germline lookup yields CDR1 GTSNPN and CDR2 SVGIG (reference sequence). This clonotype was found a few times.

The clonotype comes from a boy under three years old who had a stem cell transplant for SCID, so the T cells may come from the graft donor. The sample in question was PBMCs, mostly from graft donor cells, obtained 360 days after TCRalphabeta/CD19-depleted stem cell transplant. The V and J genes are TRBV30 and TRBJ1-6, with D unclear. CDR3 DNA: TGTGCCTGGGGACCCCATCTCAGGCCCCTCCACTTT. Protein: CAWGPHLRPLHF.